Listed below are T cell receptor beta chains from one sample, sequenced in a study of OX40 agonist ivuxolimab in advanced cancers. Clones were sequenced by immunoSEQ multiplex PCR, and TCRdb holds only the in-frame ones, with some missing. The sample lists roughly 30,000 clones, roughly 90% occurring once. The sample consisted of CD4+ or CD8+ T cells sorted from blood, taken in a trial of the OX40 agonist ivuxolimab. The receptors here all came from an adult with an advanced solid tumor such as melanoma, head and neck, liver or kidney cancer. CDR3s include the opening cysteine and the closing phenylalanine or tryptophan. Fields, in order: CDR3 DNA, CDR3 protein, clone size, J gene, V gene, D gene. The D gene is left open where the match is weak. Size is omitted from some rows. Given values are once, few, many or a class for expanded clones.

CDR3nt: TGTGCCAGCAGCACATCGACTAGCTACGGGCAAGAGACCCAGTACTTC
CDR3aa: CASSTSTSYGQETQYF
abundance: once
j_gene: TRBJ2-5
v_gene: TRBV9
d_gene: TRBD2

CDR3nt: TGTGCCAGCAGTTTCAGGGGGCACGAGCAGTACTTC
CDR3aa: CASSFRGHEQYF
abundance: .
j_gene: TRBJ2-7
v_gene: TRBV28
d_gene: TRBD1

CDR3nt: TGTGCTAGTGGTTTGAGACAGGGAGGGAATGAAAAACTGTTTTTT
CDR3aa: CASGLRQGGNEKLFF
abundance: many
j_gene: TRBJ1-4
v_gene: TRBV12-5
d_gene: TRBD1

CDR3nt: TGCAGCGTTGACAGTACTGGGGCCAACGTCCTGACTTTC
CDR3aa: CSVDSTGANVLTF
abundance: .
j_gene: TRBJ2-6
v_gene: TRBV29-1
d_gene: .

CDR3nt: TGTGCCAGCAGTAAGGGACAGCCAAACACCGGGGAGCTGTTTTTT
CDR3aa: CASSKGQPNTGELFF
abundance: .
j_gene: TRBJ2-2
v_gene: TRBV6-6
d_gene: TRBD1

CDR3nt: TGCGCCAGCCTCTCTGGTTACAATGAGCAGTTCTTC
CDR3aa: CASLSGYNEQFF
abundance: .
j_gene: TRBJ2-1
v_gene: TRBV5-1
d_gene: .

CDR3nt: TGCGCCAGCAGCCCCGTCTCGGAGGCCGGGGAGCTGTTTTTT
CDR3aa: CASSPVSEAGELFF
abundance: few
j_gene: TRBJ2-2
v_gene: TRBV5-1
d_gene: .

CDR3nt: TGTGCCAGCAGCTCAACTAGCTACAATGAGCAGTTCTTC
CDR3aa: CASSSTSYNEQFF
abundance: .
j_gene: TRBJ2-1
v_gene: TRBV7-3
d_gene: .

CDR3nt: TGTGCCAGCAGCGTAGATTCAGGTGTCTCTGAAGCTTTCTTT
CDR3aa: CASSVDSGVSEAFF
abundance: few
j_gene: TRBJ1-1
v_gene: TRBV9
d_gene: .

CDR3nt: TGTGCCAGCAGTTCCTCGGACAGTTCCATGAACACTGAAGCTTTCTTT
CDR3aa: CASSSSDSSMNTEAFF
abundance: .
j_gene: TRBJ1-1
v_gene: TRBV28
d_gene: .

CDR3nt: TGTGCCAGCAGTTACGGGACAGGGGAGGCCGATACGCAGTATTTT
CDR3aa: CASSYGTGEADTQYF
abundance: .
j_gene: TRBJ2-3
v_gene: TRBV6-5
d_gene: TRBD1

CDR3nt: TGTGCCAGCAGCTTAGCGGAGGGTCCAAGCTCCTACAATGAGCAGTTCTTC
CDR3aa: CASSLAEGPSSYNEQFF
abundance: .
j_gene: TRBJ2-1
v_gene: TRBV7-8
d_gene: .

CDR3nt: TGTGCCAGCAGTGTGGTGCAGCACACTGAAGCTTTCTTT
CDR3aa: CASSVVQHTEAFF
abundance: once
j_gene: TRBJ1-1
v_gene: TRBV2
d_gene: .

CDR3nt: TGTGCCAGCAGCGCCCCGACAGGGGGCTGGGATGGCTACACCTTC
CDR3aa: CASSAPTGGWDGYTF
abundance: .
j_gene: TRBJ1-2
v_gene: TRBV9
d_gene: TRBD1

CDR3nt: TGTGCCAGCCCTCCCCGAAGAAATAGCAATCAGCCCCAGCATTTT
CDR3aa: CASPPRRNSNQPQHF
abundance: .
j_gene: TRBJ1-5
v_gene: TRBV6-1
d_gene: .

CDR3nt: TGTGCCAGCAGCTTAACGACAGGCTCCTACGAGCAGTACTTC
CDR3aa: CASSLTTGSYEQYF
abundance: .
j_gene: TRBJ2-7
v_gene: TRBV7-6
d_gene: .

CDR3nt: TGTGCCAGCAGCGTGGACCTTAGCTCCTATAATTCACCCCTCCACTTT
CDR3aa: CASSVDLSSYNSPLHF
abundance: .
j_gene: TRBJ1-6
v_gene: TRBV5-4
d_gene: .

CDR3nt: TGCGCCAGCAGCTTGCGGGGACAGGGTGGGAGCACAGATACGCAGTATTTT
CDR3aa: CASSLRGQGGSTDTQYF
abundance: .
j_gene: TRBJ2-3
v_gene: TRBV5-1
d_gene: TRBD1

CDR3nt: TGTGCCAGTAGTATCCATCGGGACCGCCAGAATGGCTACACCTTC
CDR3aa: CASSIHRDRQNGYTF
abundance: few
j_gene: TRBJ1-2
v_gene: TRBV19
d_gene: .

CDR3nt: TGTGCCAGCAGCTCGTCCGGGATCCCCTACGAGCAGTACTTC
CDR3aa: CASSSSGIPYEQYF
abundance: .
j_gene: TRBJ2-7
v_gene: TRBV11-3
d_gene: .

CDR3nt: TGTGCCAGCAGCCGAGGACAGGGTAGCACAGATACGCAGTATTTT
CDR3aa: CASSRGQGSTDTQYF
abundance: .
j_gene: TRBJ2-3
v_gene: TRBV7-6
d_gene: TRBD1

CDR3nt: TGTGCCAGCAGTTACCTGCGTTTTAGGGGGAGTGATTCACCCCTCCACTTT
CDR3aa: CASSYLRFRGSDSPLHF
abundance: .
j_gene: TRBJ1-6
v_gene: TRBV7-2
d_gene: .

CDR3nt: TGTGCCAGCAGTGCCTACAGGGGAGGGGACTCCTACGAGCAGTACTTC
CDR3aa: CASSAYRGGDSYEQYF
abundance: .
j_gene: TRBJ2-7
v_gene: TRBV2
d_gene: .

CDR3nt: TGTGCCAGCAGTTTAGAGGTTAAAGTCTACGAGCAGTACTTC
CDR3aa: CASSLEVKVYEQYF
abundance: .
j_gene: TRBJ2-7
v_gene: TRBV28
d_gene: .

CDR3nt: TGTGCCAGCAGTTTATTAAGGGGCGGGTACGAGCAGTACTTC
CDR3aa: CASSLLRGGYEQYF
abundance: .
j_gene: TRBJ2-7
v_gene: TRBV28
d_gene: .

CDR3nt: TGTGCCAGCAGCTTACAAAGCTCCTACGAGCAGTACTTC
CDR3aa: CASSLQSSYEQYF
abundance: .
j_gene: TRBJ2-7
v_gene: TRBV5-6
d_gene: .

CDR3nt: TGTGCCAGCTCAGCTGGATGGCTAGCGGGGTCCTCCTACAATGAGCAGTTCTTC
CDR3aa: CASSAGWLAGSSYNEQFF
abundance: .
j_gene: TRBJ2-1
v_gene: TRBV18
d_gene: TRBD2

CDR3nt: TGTGCCAGCAGCTTGGGAGACAGGGCCTACAATGAGCAGTTCTTC
CDR3aa: CASSLGDRAYNEQFF
abundance: .
j_gene: TRBJ2-1
v_gene: TRBV5-7
d_gene: TRBD1

CDR3nt: TGCGCCAGCAGCCATACTCAGGGCAACGGGGAGCTGTTTTTT
CDR3aa: CASSHTQGNGELFF
abundance: medium-sized
j_gene: TRBJ2-2
v_gene: TRBV4-1
d_gene: .

CDR3nt: TGTGCCAGCAGTCTATATAGCGGGGGGGCCTACGAGCAGTACTTC
CDR3aa: CASSLYSGGAYEQYF
abundance: once
j_gene: TRBJ2-7
v_gene: TRBV2
d_gene: TRBD2

CDR3nt: TGTGCCAGCAGCTCGGGACAGGGCCTCACAGATACGCAGTATTTT
CDR3aa: CASSSGQGLTDTQYF
abundance: .
j_gene: TRBJ2-3
v_gene: TRBV5-5
d_gene: TRBD1

CDR3nt: TGTGCCAGCAGCCCCGACCTGGGGGCCTTGAACACTGAAGCTTTCTTT
CDR3aa: CASSPDLGALNTEAFF
abundance: .
j_gene: TRBJ1-1
v_gene: TRBV6-6
d_gene: .

CDR3nt: TGTGCCAGCAGCTTGGGCAGGACTAGCGGGGGGAGGGAGACCCAGTACTTC
CDR3aa: CASSLGRTSGGRETQYF
abundance: .
j_gene: TRBJ2-5
v_gene: TRBV5-4
d_gene: TRBD2

CDR3nt: TGCGCCAGCAGCTTGGAGCGGGGGGGCCTACAAGAGACCCAGTACTTC
CDR3aa: CASSLERGGLQETQYF
abundance: .
j_gene: TRBJ2-5
v_gene: TRBV5-1
d_gene: TRBD2

CDR3nt: TGTGCCAGCAGAGCTTTAGGGGGGCTCGACACCGGGGAGCTGTTTTTT
CDR3aa: CASRALGGLDTGELFF
abundance: .
j_gene: TRBJ2-2
v_gene: TRBV28
d_gene: .

CDR3nt: TGTGCCAGCAGCCCCCAAGCGGGGGCCTACAATGAGCAGTTCTTC
CDR3aa: CASSPQAGAYNEQFF
abundance: .
j_gene: TRBJ2-1
v_gene: TRBV7-2
d_gene: TRBD2

CDR3nt: TGTGCCAGTAGTATAGGGGCGATTAGCACAGATACGCAGTATTTT
CDR3aa: CASSIGAISTDTQYF
abundance: .
j_gene: TRBJ2-3
v_gene: TRBV19
d_gene: .

CDR3nt: TGCGCCAGCAGCCAAGACCCCCAGGAGTACACCGGGGAGCTGTTTTTT
CDR3aa: CASSQDPQEYTGELFF
abundance: .
j_gene: TRBJ2-2
v_gene: TRBV4-1
d_gene: .

CDR3nt: TGTGCCAGCAGCGTAGGCGGGGGCATGGGCTACGAGCAGTACTTC
CDR3aa: CASSVGGGMGYEQYF
abundance: .
j_gene: TRBJ2-7
v_gene: TRBV9
d_gene: .

CDR3nt: TGTGCCAGCAGTTCCCAGGACCGTCCTCCCTACGAGCAGTACTTC
CDR3aa: CASSSQDRPPYEQYF
abundance: .
j_gene: TRBJ2-7
v_gene: TRBV28
d_gene: .

CDR3nt: TGCGCCAGCAGTCCGGGACAGGGGAGGATGAACACTGAAGCTTTCTTT
CDR3aa: CASSPGQGRMNTEAFF
abundance: .
j_gene: TRBJ1-1
v_gene: TRBV10-1
d_gene: TRBD1

CDR3nt: TGTGCCAGCAGCCAACCGCTCGTGAGGTTCCCCTATAATTCACCCCTCCACTTT
CDR3aa: CASSQPLVRFPYNSPLHF
abundance: .
j_gene: TRBJ1-6
v_gene: TRBV14
d_gene: .

CDR3nt: TGTGCCAGCAGCGCTGGGACAGGGTCAACTGAAGCTTTCTTT
CDR3aa: CASSAGTGSTEAFF
abundance: .
j_gene: TRBJ1-1
v_gene: TRBV9
d_gene: TRBD1